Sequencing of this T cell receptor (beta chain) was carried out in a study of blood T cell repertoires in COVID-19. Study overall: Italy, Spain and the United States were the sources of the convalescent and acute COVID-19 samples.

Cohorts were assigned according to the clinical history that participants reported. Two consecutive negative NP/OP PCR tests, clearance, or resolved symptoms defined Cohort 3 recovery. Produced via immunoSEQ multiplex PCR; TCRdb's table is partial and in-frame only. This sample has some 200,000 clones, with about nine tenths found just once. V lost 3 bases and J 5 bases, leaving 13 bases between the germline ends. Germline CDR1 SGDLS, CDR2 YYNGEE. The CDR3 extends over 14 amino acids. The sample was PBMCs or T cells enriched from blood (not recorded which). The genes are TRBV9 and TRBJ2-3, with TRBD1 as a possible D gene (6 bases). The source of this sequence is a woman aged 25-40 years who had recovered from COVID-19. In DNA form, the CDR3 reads TGTGCCAGCAGCGCTCTCACGGGACAAGATACGCAGTATTTT. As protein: CASSALTGQDTQYF.